The 23 T cell receptor beta chains below all came from one sample that was sequenced in a study of cytomegalovirus exposure and HLA in healthy donors. PCR amplification relied on 60 Vbeta primers (plus 13 Jbeta primers). Profiled with immunoSEQ multiplex PCR; TCRdb holds only in-frame clones, not every one. The specimen's table records 150,000 to 200,000 clones. The sequenced sample consisted of PBMCs. All receptors derive from a woman aged 18 to 35 in good health and CMV-seropositive.

The chain carries TRBV7-9 and TRBJ1-1; tentative D call: TRBD1 (5 bases). Looked up from germline, CDR1 is SEHNR and CDR2 is FQNEAQ (reference sequence). The CDR3 sequence is 15 residues long. Trimming stripped 0 bases from V and 4 bases from J, with 12 bases between. The CDR3 DNA sequence: TGTGCCAGCAGCTTAGCGGGCGAGGGACTCACTGAAGCTTTCTTT. Translating gives CASSLAGEGLTEAFF.

V and J are TRBV7-3 and TRBJ2-1, with 8 bases identical to TRBD2. The V gene's germline CDR1 is SGHTA and CDR2 FQGTGA. The CDR3 is 14 amino acids. With V trimmed by 5 bases and J by 5 bases, 5 bases remained unmatched. The CDR3 DNA is TGTGCCAGCAGCCCAAAGGGACTAGACAATGAGCAGTTCTTC. Its translation is CASSPKGLDNEQFF.

CDR3 region: CASSNSGANEQFF. The CDR3 DNA reads as TGCGCCAGCAGCAATTCGGGAGCTAATGAGCAGTTCTTC. The rearrangement joins TRBV5-1 to TRBJ2-1; tentative D call: TRBD2 (6 bases). Deletions cut 4 bases from V and 7 bases from J, with 12 bases between. The CDR3 is made up of 13 amino acids. From germline, CDR1 is SGHRS and CDR2 YFSETQ.

This rearrangement joins TRBV5-1 to TRBJ2-3, with unresolved D. The germline V gene encodes CDR1 SGHRS and CDR2 YFSETQ. V lost 0 bases, J lost 6 bases, and 5 bases lay in between. CDR3 size: 12 residues. The CDR3, as DNA: TGCGCCAGCAGCTTGGCCGAGGATACGCAGTATTTT. Its protein is CASSLAEDTQYF.

The J gene is TRBJ1-2, the V gene TRBV13; D ambiguous. The length of the CDR3 is 13 residues. The germline V gene encodes CDR1 PRHDT and CDR2 FYEKMQ (reference sequence). The V gene lost 5 bases and the J gene lost 7 bases, with 14 bases spanning the gap. CDR3 loop: CASSLLSLPGYTF. The CDR3 coding sequence is TGTGCCAGCAGCCTCCTATCTCTACCTGGCTACACCTTC.

This rearrangement joins TRBV14 to TRBJ2-7; 9 bases line up with TRBD1. The ends lost 6 bases at V and 6 bases at J; junction bases unmatched: 6. The CDR3 totals 13 residues. CDR1 is SGHDN, CDR2 FVKESK, per germline. CDR3 sequence (DNA): TGTGCCAGCAGGAAACAGGGGGCAGGCGAGCAGTACTTC. Protein product: CASRKQGAGEQYF.

The chain joins TRBV4-1 to TRBJ2-1; D gene unclear. The CDR3 sequence is 12 residues long. V lost 1 base to trimming and J lost 6 bases, with 4 bases between them. Germline CDR1 MGHRA, CDR2 YSYEKL. CDR3 sequence (DNA): TGCGCCAGCAGCCAAGGAGGCAATGAGCAGTTCTTC. This encodes CASSQGGNEQFF.

The CDR3 loop is CASSPGQALGKLFF. In DNA, the CDR3 is TGTGCCAGCAGTCCGGGACAGGCTTTGGGAAAACTGTTTTTT. V usage is TRBV2 and J usage is TRBJ1-4; 8 bases map to TRBD1. With V trimmed by 5 bases and J by 10 bases, 9 bases remained unmatched. The CDR3 contains 14 residues. Germline values: CDR1 SNHLY, CDR2 FYNNEI.

The chain couples TRBV19 to TRBJ1-3; D unresolved. CDR3 length: 16 amino acids. CDR1 and CDR2 from the germline V gene are LNHDA and SQIVND (reference sequence). Trimming removed 6 bases from V and 0 bases from J, with 15 bases in between. The CDR3 sequence: CASRPYPGTSGNTIYF. CDR3 coding DNA: TGTGCCAGTAGACCTTACCCAGGAACCTCTGGAAACACCATATATTTT. The entire variable domain, with the rest obtained from reference TRBV19 and TRBJ1-3, is as follows: DGGITQSPKYLFRKEGQNVTLSCEQNLNHDAMYWYRQDPGQGLRLIYYSQIVNDFQKGDIAEGYSVSREKKESFPLTVTSAQKNPTAFYLCASRPYPGTSGNTIYFGEGSWLTVV.

The chain carries TRBV6-1 and TRBJ2-2; D is perhaps TRBD1 (6 bases). This CDR3 has 14 residues. The germline V gene has CDR1 MNHNS and CDR2 SASEGT. V shed 11 bases and J shed 6 bases, with 19 bases lying between them. CDR3 in amino acids: CACKSGQSAGELFF. CDR3 in DNA: TGTGCCTGCAAGTCGGGACAAAGTGCCGGGGAGCTGTTTTTT.

The chain carries TRBV7-9 and TRBJ2-5; 10 bases match TRBD2. With V trimmed by 5 bases and J by 4 bases, 4 bases remained unmatched. The CDR3 contains 14 residues. Germline V lookup: CDR1 SEHNR, CDR2 FQNEAQ (reference sequence). In nucleotides, the CDR3 is TGTGCCAGCAGCGCTAGGACTAGCGGAGAGACCCAGTACTTC. Translation gives CASSARTSGETQYF.

The rearrangement joins TRBV2 to TRBJ2-1; possible D gene TRBD1, 5 bases. V was cut by 1 base and J by 8 bases, with 12 bases left in between. The CDR3 is 14 residues long. Germline CDR1 reads SNHLY; CDR2 reads FYNNEI. The CDR3 bases are TGTGCCAGCAGTGAAGGGGGTTGGGGCGATGAGCAGTTCTTC. It specifies CASSEGGWGDEQFF.

The chain links TRBV20-1 to TRBJ1-1; D perhaps matches TRBD1 (6 bases). Germline V gene sequence: CDR1 DFQATT, CDR2 SNEGSKA (reference sequence). The CDR3 runs to 11 residues. The V end was cut by 0 bases, the J end by 10 bases, with 9 bases between. The CDR3 DNA sequence: TGCAGTGCTAGAGATCGACAGGCAGCTTTCTTT. This codes for CSARDRQAAFF.

This chain joins TRBV6-6 and TRBJ2-7; tentative D call: TRBD2 (6 bases). The germline gives CDR1 MNHNY, CDR2 SVGAGI (reference sequence). The CDR3 is made up of 14 amino acids. V gave up 0 bases and J gave up 5 bases, with 11 bases separating them. The CDR3, as DNA: TGTGCCAGCAGTTACTCGAGTAGGGAGGACGAGCAGTACTTC. This sequence encodes CASSYSSREDEQYF.

The rearrangement links TRBV4-1 to TRBJ2-5; 10 nucleotides line up with TRBD2. CDR3 size: 15 residues. Germline lookup yields CDR1 MGHRA and CDR2 YSYEKL. With 0 bases clipped from V and 5 bases from J, the junction kept 3 bases outside the gene matches. The CDR3 DNA reads as TGCGCCAGCAGCCAAGATCTGACTAGCGGGGAGACCCAGTACTTC. It specifies CASSQDLTSGETQYF.

The genes are TRBV11-2 and TRBJ1-1; D unclear. The CDR3 sequence is 12 residues long. The V end lost 8 bases, the J end lost 0 bases, and 7 bases lay between the germline ends. Germline CDR1 SGHAT, CDR2 FQNNGV. The chain's CDR3 is CASGGLNTEAFF. CDR3 DNA: TGTGCCAGCGGAGGGTTGAACACTGAAGCTTTCTTT.

The CDR3 nucleotides are TGTGCCAGCAGCTCCAGCTTTGAGCTAGGTACGCAGTATTTT. Translating it yields CASSSSFELGTQYF. This sequence joins TRBV7-2 and TRBJ2-3; D ambiguous. The germline V and J ends were trimmed by 4 bases and 8 bases, with 16 bases remaining between them. There are 14 residues in the CDR3. Germline CDR1 reads SGHTA; CDR2 reads FQGNSA. Filled out from reference TRBV7-2 and TRBJ2-3, the complete variable domain reads GAGVSQSPSNKVTEKGKDVELRCDPISGHTALYWYRQSLGQGLEFLIYFQGNSAPDKSGLPSDRFSAERTGGSVSTLTIQRTQQEDSAVYLCASSSSFELGTQYFGPGTRLTVL.

The genes are TRBV7-2 and TRBJ1-3; D might be TRBD1 (5 bases). Trimming removed 1 base at V and 0 bases at J, with 10 bases between. Per the germline V gene, CDR1 is SGHTA and CDR2 is FQGNSA. There are 16 residues in the CDR3. CDR3 sequence reads: CASSLGPGGSGNTIYF. In nucleotides, the CDR3 is TGTGCCAGCAGCTTAGGGCCGGGGGGCTCTGGAAACACCATATATTTT.

CDR3 region: CASSLTGGEQFF. The CDR3 DNA is TGTGCCAGCTCACTGACGGGGGGTGAGCAGTTCTTC. This chain uses TRBV18 with TRBJ2-1, with 7 nucleotides matching TRBD2. In germline, CDR1 is KGHSH, CDR2 LQKENI. The CDR3 contains 12 residues. V trimming: 4 bases; J trimming: 9 bases; junction bases outside the gene matches: 3.

The chain recombines TRBV18 with TRBJ1-2; D is perhaps TRBD1 (6 bases). Germline V CDR1 and CDR2: KGHSH, LQKENI. V was cut by 4 bases and J by 3 bases, with 12 bases left in between. The CDR3 is 14 amino acids. Written as DNA, the CDR3 is TGTGCCAGCTCACAACAGGGATGGGACTATGGCTACACCTTC. Amino acid sequence: CASSQQGWDYGYTF.

This sequence joins TRBV19 and TRBJ1-5; D is ambiguous. From germline, CDR1 is LNHDA and CDR2 SQIVND (reference sequence). The ends were cut back, 8 bases at V and 7 bases at J, with 12 bases in the middle. The CDR3 loop spans 12 amino acids. CDR3 nucleotides: TGTGCCAGTCGGGTCCTTTCACAGCCCCAGCATTTT. This codes for CASRVLSQPQHF. Full variable domain (rest looked up from reference TRBV19 and TRBJ1-5): DGGITQSPKYLFRKEGQNVTLSCEQNLNHDAMYWYRQDPGQGLRLIYYSQIVNDFQKGDIAEGYSVSREKKESFPLTVTSAQKNPTAFYLCASRVLSQPQHFGDGTRLSIL.

This rearrangement joins TRBV19 to TRBJ2-2; TRBD1 matches 12 bases. V shed 6 bases, J shed 8 bases, and the junction held 4 bases outside the gene matches. The CDR3 spans 14 residues. Looked up from germline, CDR1 is LNHDA and CDR2 is SQIVND (reference sequence). The CDR3 here is CASRGQGAAGELFF. The DNA of the CDR3 is TGTGCCAGTAGGGGACAGGGGGCAGCGGGGGAGCTGTTTTTT. Full variable domain (rest looked up from reference TRBV19 and TRBJ2-2): DGGITQSPKYLFRKEGQNVTLSCEQNLNHDAMYWYRQDPGQGLRLIYYSQIVNDFQKGDIAEGYSVSREKKESFPLTVTSAQKNPTAFYLCASRGQGAAGELFFGEGSRLTVL.

The V and J genes are TRBV6-6 and TRBJ2-7; TRBD2 matches 14 bases. Trimming took 6 bases from V and 3 from J; bases not matched to a gene: 4. This CDR3 region has 15 residues. Germline CDR1 is MNHNY and CDR2 is SVGAGI (reference sequence). CDR3 bases: TGTGCCAGCAGATCTGGGACTAGCGGGAGCTACGAGCAGTACTTC. This sequence encodes CASRSGTSGSYEQYF.